At least ten counts were recorded for the clone carrying this T cell receptor (beta chain). The data stem from a study of regulatory T cells in long-lasting Graves disease. Time point specified: newly diagnosed GD, antithyroid drugs for less than 3 months. The TCR library used RNA extracted from PBMCs. V shed 4 bases and J shed 7 bases, with 11 bases lying between them. The CDR3 runs to 13 residues. The V gene's germline CDR1 is LGHDT and CDR2 YNNKEL (reference sequence). Combining iRepertoire HTBI primers with Arm-PCR of CDR3 regions, the authors built TCR beta libraries. TCRdb called the multiplex PCR reads again in MiXCR, with one record for every CDR3 protein. The profile shows hundreds of thousands of distinct CDR3 sequences, 15% to 20% of them singletons. These data also formed part of another study, on T cells in Graves' hyperthyroidism and ophthalmopathy. That work states: In the first-round RT-PCR of the TCR CDR3, the HTBI primer set was used. The model foresaw ophthalmopathy a median approximately 6.1 months prior to onset.

Sample: peripheral blood mononuclear cells (PBMCs), taken at new diagnosis, from a patient treated with antithyroid drugs. The TCR sequence derives from a woman between 25 and 40 years old with Graves disease. V gene TRBV3-1 combines with J gene TRBJ1-5; D remains ambiguous. The CDR3 coding sequence is TGTGCCAGCAGCCGAGAATCCGTGCAGCCCCAGCATTTT. Translated: CASSRESVQPQHF.